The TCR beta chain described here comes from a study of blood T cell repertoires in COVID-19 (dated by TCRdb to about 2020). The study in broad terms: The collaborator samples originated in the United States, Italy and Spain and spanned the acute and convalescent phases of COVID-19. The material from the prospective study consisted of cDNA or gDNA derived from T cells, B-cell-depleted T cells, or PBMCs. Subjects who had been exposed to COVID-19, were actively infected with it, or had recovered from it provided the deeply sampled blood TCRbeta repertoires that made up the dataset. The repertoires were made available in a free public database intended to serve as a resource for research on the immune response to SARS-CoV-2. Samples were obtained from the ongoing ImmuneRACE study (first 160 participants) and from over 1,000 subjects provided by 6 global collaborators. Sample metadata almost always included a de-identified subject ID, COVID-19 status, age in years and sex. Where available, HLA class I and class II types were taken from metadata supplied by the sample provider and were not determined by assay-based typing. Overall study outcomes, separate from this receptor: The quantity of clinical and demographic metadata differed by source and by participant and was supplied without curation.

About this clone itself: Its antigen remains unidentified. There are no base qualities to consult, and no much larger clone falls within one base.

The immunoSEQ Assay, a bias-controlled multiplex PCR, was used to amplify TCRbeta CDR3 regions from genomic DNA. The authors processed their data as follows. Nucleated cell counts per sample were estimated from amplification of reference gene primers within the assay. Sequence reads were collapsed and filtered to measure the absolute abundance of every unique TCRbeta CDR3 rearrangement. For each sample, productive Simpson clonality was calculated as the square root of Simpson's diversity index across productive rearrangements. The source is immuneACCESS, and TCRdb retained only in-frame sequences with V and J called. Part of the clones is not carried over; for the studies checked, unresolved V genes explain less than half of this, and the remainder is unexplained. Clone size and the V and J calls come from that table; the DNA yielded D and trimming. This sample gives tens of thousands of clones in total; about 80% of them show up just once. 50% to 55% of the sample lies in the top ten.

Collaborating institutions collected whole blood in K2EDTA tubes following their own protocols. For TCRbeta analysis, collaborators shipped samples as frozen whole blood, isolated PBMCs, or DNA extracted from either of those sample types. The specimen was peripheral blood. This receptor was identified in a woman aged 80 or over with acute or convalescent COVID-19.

CDR3 reads: CASSYSTGGPYEQYF. The DNA is as follows: TGTGCCAGCAGTTACTCGACAGGGGGCCCGTACGAGCAGTACTTC. In this chain, TRBV6-5 is recombined with TRBJ2-7, with 10 bases aligning to TRBD1. Here V drops 0 bases and J drops 4 bases, and the junction holds 3 bases not matched to any gene. The germline V gene yields MNHEY for CDR1 and SVGAGI for CDR2. The CDR3 runs 15 amino acids, cysteine and phenylalanine included. Of the read, only the CDR3 DNA is kept; its 45 bases are in frame from base 1.